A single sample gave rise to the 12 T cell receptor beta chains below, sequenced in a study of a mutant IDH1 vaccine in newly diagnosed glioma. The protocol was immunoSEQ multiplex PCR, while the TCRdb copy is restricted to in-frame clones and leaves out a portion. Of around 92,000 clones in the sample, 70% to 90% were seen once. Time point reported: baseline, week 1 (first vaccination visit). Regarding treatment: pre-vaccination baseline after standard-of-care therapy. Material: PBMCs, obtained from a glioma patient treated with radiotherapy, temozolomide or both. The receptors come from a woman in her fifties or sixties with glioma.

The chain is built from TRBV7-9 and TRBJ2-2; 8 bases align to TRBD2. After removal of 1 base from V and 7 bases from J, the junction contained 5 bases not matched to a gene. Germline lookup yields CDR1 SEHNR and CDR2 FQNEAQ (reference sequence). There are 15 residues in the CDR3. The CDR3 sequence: CASSLGGLVVGELFF. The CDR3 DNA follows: TGTGCCAGCAGCTTAGGGGGACTAGTGGTCGGGGAGCTGTTTTTT.

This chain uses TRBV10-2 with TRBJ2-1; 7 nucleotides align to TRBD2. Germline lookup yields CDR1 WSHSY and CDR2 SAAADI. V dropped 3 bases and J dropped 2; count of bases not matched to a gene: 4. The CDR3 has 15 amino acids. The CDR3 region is CASSDGGSPYNEQFF. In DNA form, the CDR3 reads TGCGCCAGCAGTGACGGCGGGAGCCCCTACAATGAGCAGTTCTTC.

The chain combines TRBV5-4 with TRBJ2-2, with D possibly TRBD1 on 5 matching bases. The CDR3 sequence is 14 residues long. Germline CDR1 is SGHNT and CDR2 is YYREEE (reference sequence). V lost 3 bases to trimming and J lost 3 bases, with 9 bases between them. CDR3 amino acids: CASSSTVDTGELFF. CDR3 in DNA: TGTGCCAGCAGCTCGACAGTAGACACCGGGGAGCTGTTTTTT.

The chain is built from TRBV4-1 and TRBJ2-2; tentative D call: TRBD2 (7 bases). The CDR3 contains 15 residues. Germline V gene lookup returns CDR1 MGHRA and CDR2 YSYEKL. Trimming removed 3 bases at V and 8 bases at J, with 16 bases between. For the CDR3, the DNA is TGCGCCAGCAGCCATGCCGGGGGGCTAAGGGGGGAGCTGTTTTTT. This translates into CASSHAGGLRGELFF.

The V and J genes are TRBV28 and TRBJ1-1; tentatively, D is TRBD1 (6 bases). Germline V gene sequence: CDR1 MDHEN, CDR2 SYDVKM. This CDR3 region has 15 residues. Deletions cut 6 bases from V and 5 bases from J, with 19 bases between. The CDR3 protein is CASSPGGGRGTEAFF. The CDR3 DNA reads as TGTGCCAGCAGCCCGGGCGGGGGGCGCGGAACTGAAGCTTTCTTT. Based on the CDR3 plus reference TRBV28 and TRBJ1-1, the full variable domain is DVKVTQSSRYLVKRTGEKVFLECVQDMDHENMFWYRQDPGLGLRLIYFSYDVKMKEKGDIPEGYSVSREKKERFSLILESASTNQTSMYLCASSPGGGRGTEAFFGQGTRLTVV.

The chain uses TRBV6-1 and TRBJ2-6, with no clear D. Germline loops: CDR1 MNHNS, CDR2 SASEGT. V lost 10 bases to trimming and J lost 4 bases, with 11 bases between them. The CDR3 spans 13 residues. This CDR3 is CATRPGGANVLTF. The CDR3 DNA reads TGTGCCACTAGGCCTGGAGGGGCCAACGTCCTGACTTTC.

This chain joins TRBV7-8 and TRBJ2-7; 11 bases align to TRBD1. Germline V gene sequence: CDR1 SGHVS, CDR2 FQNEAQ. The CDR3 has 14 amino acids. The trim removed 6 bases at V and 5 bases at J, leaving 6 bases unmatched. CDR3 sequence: CASRWGQGGNEQYF. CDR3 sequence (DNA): TGTGCCAGCAGGTGGGGACAGGGGGGGAACGAGCAGTACTTC.

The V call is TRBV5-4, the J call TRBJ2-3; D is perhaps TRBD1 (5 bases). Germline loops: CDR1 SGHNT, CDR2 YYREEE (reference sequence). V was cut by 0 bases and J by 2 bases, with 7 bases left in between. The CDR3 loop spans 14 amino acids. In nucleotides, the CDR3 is TGTGCCAGCAGCTTGGGACAGCTCACAGATACGCAGTATTTT. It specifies CASSLGQLTDTQYF.

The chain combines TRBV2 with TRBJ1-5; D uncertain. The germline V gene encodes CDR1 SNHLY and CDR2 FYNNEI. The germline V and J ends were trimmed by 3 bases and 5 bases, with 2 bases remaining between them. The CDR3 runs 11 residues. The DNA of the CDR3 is TGTGCCAGCAGTGAGGATCAGCCCCAGCATTTT. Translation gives CASSEDQPQHF.

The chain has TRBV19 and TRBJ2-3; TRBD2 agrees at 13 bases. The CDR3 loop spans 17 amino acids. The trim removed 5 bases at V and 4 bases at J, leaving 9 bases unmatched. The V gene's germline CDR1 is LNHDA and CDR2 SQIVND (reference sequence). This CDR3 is CASSSSGTSGDADTQYF. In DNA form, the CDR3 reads TGTGCCAGTAGTTCCTCCGGGACTAGCGGGGACGCAGATACGCAGTATTTT. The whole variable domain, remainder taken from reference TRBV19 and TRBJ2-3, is DGGITQSPKYLFRKEGQNVTLSCEQNLNHDAMYWYRQDPGQGLRLIYYSQIVNDFQKGDIAEGYSVSREKKESFPLTVTSAQKNPTAFYLCASSSSGTSGDADTQYFGPGTRLTVL.

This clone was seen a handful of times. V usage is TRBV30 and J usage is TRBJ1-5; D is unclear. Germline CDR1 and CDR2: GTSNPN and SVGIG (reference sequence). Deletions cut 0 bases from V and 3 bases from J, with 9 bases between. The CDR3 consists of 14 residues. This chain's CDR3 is CAWSVPEYNQPQHF. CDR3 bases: TGTGCCTGGAGTGTACCGGAGTACAATCAGCCCCAGCATTTT.

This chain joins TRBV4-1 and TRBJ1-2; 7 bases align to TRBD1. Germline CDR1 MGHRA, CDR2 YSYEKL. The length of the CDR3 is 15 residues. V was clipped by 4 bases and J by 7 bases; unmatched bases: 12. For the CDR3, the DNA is TGCGCCAGCAGCCCCGACGAGGAGACAGGGATTGGCTACACCTTC. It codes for CASSPDEETGIGYTF.